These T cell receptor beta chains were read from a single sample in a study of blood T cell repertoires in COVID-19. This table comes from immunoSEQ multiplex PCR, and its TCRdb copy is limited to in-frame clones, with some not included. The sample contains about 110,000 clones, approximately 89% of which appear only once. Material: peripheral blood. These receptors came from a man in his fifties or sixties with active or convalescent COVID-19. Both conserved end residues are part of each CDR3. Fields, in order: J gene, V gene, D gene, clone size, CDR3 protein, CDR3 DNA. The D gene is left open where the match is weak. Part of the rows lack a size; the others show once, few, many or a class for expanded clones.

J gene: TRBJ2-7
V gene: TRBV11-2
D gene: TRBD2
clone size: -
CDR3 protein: CASSRPIAGLEQYF
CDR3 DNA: TGTGCCAGCAGCCGTCCTATAGCGGGATTGGAGCAGTACTTC

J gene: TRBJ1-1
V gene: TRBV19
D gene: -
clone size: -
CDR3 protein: CAIGGGTIQEAFF
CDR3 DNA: TGTGCCATTGGGGGGGGAACCATCCAGGAAGCTTTCTTT

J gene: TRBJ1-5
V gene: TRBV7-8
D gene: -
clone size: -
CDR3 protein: CASSLGNDQGPQHF
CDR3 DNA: TGTGCCAGCAGCTTAGGGAACGATCAGGGCCCCCAGCATTTT

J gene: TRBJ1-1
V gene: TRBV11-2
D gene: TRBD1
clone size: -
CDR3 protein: CASSHQWDSEAFF
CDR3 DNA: TGTGCCAGCAGCCATCAATGGGACAGTGAAGCTTTCTTT

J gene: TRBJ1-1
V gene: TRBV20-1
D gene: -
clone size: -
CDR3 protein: CSITGNTEAFF
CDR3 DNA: TGCAGCATTACAGGGAACACTGAAGCTTTCTTT

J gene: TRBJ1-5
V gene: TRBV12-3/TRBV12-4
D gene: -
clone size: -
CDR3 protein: CASSSRRDQPQHF
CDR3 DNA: TGTGCCAGCAGTTCCCGGAGGGACCAGCCCCAGCATTTT

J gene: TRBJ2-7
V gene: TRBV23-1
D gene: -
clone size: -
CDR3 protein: CASRPTGRDEQYF
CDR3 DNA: TGCGCCAGCAGACCGACCGGCCGGGACGAGCAGTACTTC

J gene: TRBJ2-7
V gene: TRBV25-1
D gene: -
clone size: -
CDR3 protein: CASSESTQGYEQYF
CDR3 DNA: TGTGCCAGCAGTGAATCGACCCAGGGGTATGAGCAGTACTTC

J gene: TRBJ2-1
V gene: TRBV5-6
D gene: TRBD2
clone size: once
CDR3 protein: CASSRTSGRFNEQFF
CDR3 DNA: TGTGCCAGCAGCAGGACTAGCGGGAGATTTAATGAGCAGTTCTTC

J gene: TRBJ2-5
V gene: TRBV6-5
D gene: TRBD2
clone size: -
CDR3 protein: CASKISGEGETQYF
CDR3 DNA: TGTGCCAGCAAAATAAGCGGGGAGGGAGAGACCCAGTACTTC

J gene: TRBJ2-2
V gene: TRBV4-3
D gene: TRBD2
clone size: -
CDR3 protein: CASSQDNPLAGNTGELFF
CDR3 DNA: TGCGCCAGCAGCCAAGATAATCCACTAGCGGGGAACACCGGGGAGCTGTTTTTT

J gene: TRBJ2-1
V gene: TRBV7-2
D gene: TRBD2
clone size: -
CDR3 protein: CASSGSLAGAEQFF
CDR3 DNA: TGTGCCAGCAGCGGGTCACTAGCGGGAGCTGAGCAGTTCTTC

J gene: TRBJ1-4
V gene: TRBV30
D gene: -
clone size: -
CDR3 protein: CAWSPGTHEKLFF
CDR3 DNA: TGTGCCTGGAGCCCCGGGACACACGAAAAACTGTTTTTT

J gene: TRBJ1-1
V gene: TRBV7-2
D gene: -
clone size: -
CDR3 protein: CASTQTPNTEAFF
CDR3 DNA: TGTGCCAGCACCCAGACACCGAACACTGAAGCTTTCTTT

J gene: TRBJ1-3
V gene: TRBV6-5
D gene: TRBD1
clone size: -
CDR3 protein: CASRAGGESGNTIYF
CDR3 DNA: TGTGCCTCGAGGGCAGGGGGAGAGAGTGGAAACACCATATATTTT

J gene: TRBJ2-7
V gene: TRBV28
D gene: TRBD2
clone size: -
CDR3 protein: CASSLWTSGVAEQYF
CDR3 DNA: TGTGCCAGCAGTTTGTGGACTAGCGGGGTGGCCGAGCAGTACTTC

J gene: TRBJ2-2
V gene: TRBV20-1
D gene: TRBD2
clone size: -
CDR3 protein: CSASGFGLAHTNTGELFF
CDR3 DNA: TGCAGTGCTAGTGGGTTCGGACTAGCCCATACGAACACCGGGGAGCTGTTTTTT

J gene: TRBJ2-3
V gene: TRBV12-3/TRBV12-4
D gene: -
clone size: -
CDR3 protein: CASSQTENTQYF
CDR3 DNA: TGTGCCAGCAGCCAGACAGAAAATACGCAGTATTTT

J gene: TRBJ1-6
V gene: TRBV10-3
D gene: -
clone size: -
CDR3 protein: CAISEVSSYNSPLHF
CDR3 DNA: TGTGCCATCAGTGAAGTCAGCTCCTATAATTCACCCCTCCACTTT

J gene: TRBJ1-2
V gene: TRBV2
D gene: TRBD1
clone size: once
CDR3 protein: CASSSTGRNYGYTF
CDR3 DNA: TGTGCCAGCAGCTCGACAGGGAGGAACTATGGCTACACCTTC

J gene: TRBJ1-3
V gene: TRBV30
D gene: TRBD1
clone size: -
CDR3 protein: CAGDNGQGRWNTIYF
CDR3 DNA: TGTGCCGGGGATAACGGACAGGGGAGGTGGAACACCATATATTTT

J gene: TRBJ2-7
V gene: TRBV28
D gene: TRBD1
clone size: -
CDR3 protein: CASSPPGQGAYEQYF
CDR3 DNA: TGTGCCAGCAGTCCACCGGGACAGGGGGCCTACGAGCAGTACTTC

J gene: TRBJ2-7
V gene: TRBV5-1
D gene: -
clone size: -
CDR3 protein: CASSSTTATYEQYF
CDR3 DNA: TGCGCCAGCAGCTCAACCACAGCCACCTACGAGCAGTACTTC

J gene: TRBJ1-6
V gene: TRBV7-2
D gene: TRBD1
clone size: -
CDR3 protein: CASSRQGDSNSPLHF
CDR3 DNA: TGTGCCAGCAGCAGACAGGGAGACAGTAATTCACCCCTCCACTTT

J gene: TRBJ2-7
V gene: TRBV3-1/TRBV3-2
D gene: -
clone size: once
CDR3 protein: CASSAPGLIYEQYF
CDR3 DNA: TGTGCCAGCAGCGCGCCGGGACTTATCTACGAGCAGTACTTC

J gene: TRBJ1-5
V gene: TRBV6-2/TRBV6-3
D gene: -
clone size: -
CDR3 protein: CASSQILRTGPSQPQHF
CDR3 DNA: TGTGCCAGCAGTCAGATTTTACGAACAGGCCCGTCCCAGCCCCAGCATTTT

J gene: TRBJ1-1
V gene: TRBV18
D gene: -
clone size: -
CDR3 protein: CASSPIEGVTEAFF
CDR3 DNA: TGTGCCAGCTCACCAATAGAGGGAGTGACTGAAGCTTTCTTT

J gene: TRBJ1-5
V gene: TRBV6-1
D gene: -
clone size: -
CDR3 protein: CASSETFNQPQHF
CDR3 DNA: TGTGCCAGCAGTGAGACTTTTAATCAGCCCCAGCATTTT

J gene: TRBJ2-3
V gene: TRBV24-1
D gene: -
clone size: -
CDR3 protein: CATSDLGFTDTQYF
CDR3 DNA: TGTGCCACCAGTGATTTGGGCTTCACAGATACGCAGTATTTT

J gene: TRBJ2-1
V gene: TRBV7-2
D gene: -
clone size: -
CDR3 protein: CASSLAGEVYNEQFF
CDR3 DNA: TGTGCCAGCAGCTTAGCGGGAGAAGTCTACAATGAGCAGTTCTTC

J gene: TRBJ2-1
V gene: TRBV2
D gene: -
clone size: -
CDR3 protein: CASSYRAGYNEQFF
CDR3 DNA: TGTGCCAGCAGCTACAGGGCTGGCTACAATGAGCAGTTCTTC

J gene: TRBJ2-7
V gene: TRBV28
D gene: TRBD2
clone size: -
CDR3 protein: CASSFIWVSGRAGEQYF
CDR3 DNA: TGTGCCAGCAGTTTTATTTGGGTTAGCGGGAGGGCAGGCGAGCAGTACTTC

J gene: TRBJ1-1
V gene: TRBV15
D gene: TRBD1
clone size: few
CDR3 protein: CATSRVQGANTEAFF
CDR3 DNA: TGTGCCACCAGCAGAGTACAGGGGGCAAACACTGAAGCTTTCTTT

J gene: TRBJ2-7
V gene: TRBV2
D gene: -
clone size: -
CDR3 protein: CASKEDYSYEQYF
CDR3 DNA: TGTGCCAGCAAAGAGGACTACTCCTACGAGCAGTACTTC

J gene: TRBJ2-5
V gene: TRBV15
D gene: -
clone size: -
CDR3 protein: CATSRDPIATQYF
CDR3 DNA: TGTGCCACCAGCAGAGATCCTATAGCTACCCAGTACTTC

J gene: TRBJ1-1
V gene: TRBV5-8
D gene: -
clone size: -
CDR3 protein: CASSPRGTEAFF
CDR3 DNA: TGTGCCAGCAGCCCTCGGGGTACTGAAGCTTTCTTT

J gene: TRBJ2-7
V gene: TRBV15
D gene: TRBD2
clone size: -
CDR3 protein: CATSRDPAGGPGEQYF
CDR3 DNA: TGTGCCACCAGCAGAGATCCAGCGGGAGGGCCTGGCGAGCAGTACTTC

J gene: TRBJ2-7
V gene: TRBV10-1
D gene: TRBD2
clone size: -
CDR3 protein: CASSAAGGPGEQYF
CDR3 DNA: TGCGCCAGCAGTGCGGCGGGAGGGCCCGGCGAGCAGTACTTC

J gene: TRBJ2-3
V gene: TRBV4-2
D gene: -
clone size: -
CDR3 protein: CASSQDPVTDTQYF
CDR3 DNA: TGTGCCAGCAGCCAAGATCCAGTCACAGATACGCAGTATTTT

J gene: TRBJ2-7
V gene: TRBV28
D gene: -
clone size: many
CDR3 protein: CASSLPRTSQREQYF
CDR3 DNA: TGTGCCAGCAGTCTCCCTCGAACCTCTCAACGGGAGCAGTACTTC

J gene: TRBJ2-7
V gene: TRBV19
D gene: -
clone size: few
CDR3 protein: CASSRESEQYF
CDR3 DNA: TGTGCCAGTAGTCGTGAGAGCGAGCAGTACTTC

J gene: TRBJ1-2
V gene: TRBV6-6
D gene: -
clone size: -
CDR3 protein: CASSYLNGYQARGYTF
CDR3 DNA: TGTGCCAGCAGTTACCTCAACGGGTACCAAGCTAGAGGCTACACCTTC

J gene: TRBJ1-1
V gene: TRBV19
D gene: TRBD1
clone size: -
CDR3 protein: CASSTQGVQETEAFF
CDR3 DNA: TGTGCCAGTAGTACACAGGGGGTCCAAGAGACTGAAGCTTTCTTT

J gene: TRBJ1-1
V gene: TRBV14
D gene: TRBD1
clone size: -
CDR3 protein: CASSQGAGQGKASTEAFF
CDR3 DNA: TGTGCCAGCAGCCAAGGTGCGGGACAGGGGAAGGCAAGCACTGAAGCTTTCTTT

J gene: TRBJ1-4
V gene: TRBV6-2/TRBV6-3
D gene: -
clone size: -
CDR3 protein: CASSFAGEEKLFF
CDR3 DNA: TGTGCCAGCAGTTTCGCAGGGGAGGAAAAACTGTTTTTT

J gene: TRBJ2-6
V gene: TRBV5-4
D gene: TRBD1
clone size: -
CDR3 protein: CASSFGTGIFPPGANVLTF
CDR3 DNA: TGTGCCAGCAGCTTCGGGACAGGGATCTTTCCCCCCGGGGCCAACGTCCTGACTTTC